These T cell receptor beta chains were read from a single sample in a study of blood T cell repertoires in COVID-19. Some clones are missing from TCRdb's copy, which holds only in-frame ones; the method was immunoSEQ multiplex PCR. Among about 250,000 clones listed, almost 90% were seen once. The sequencing sample was made of peripheral blood. These receptors were collected from a woman aged 55-75 years with COVID-19, enrolled during active disease. Each CDR3 is given with its conserved first and last residue. A D gene is named only where the DNA matches it firmly. Size is stated for part of the rows, as once, few or many counts, or as a class when the clone is expanded.

>NA|TRBV2|NA|TRBJ2-3
TGTGCCAGCAGTGATAGGCAGGGTAGCACAGATACGCAGTATTTT
CASSDRQGSTDTQYF
>NA|TRBV5-4|TRBD1|TRBJ1-4
TGTGCCAGCAGCTCTCCCCCGACAGGGGAAACTAATGAAAAACTGTTTTTT
CASSSPPTGETNEKLFF
>once|TRBV19|TRBD1|TRBJ1-2
TGTGCCAGTAGTATAGAGACCAGGGGGGACTATGGCTACACCTTC
CASSIETRGDYGYTF
>NA|TRBV6-2/TRBV6-3|TRBD1|TRBJ2-3
TGTGCCAGCAGTTACGAGGGGGCGGGTCCAGATACGCAGTATTTT
CASSYEGAGPDTQYF
>NA|TRBV2|NA|TRBJ1-6
TGTGCCAGCAGGACGGGACTTTATAATTCACCCCTCCACTTT
CASRTGLYNSPLHF
>NA|TRBV12-3/TRBV12-4|NA|TRBJ2-2
TGTGCCAGCAGAATGGAGGGGGAGCTGTTTTTT
CASRMEGELFF
>NA|TRBV9|NA|TRBJ2-7
TGTGCCAGCAGCGCGGGGGGCCCCTACGAGCAGTACTTC
CASSAGGPYEQYF
>NA|TRBV6-5|TRBD1|TRBJ2-7
TGTGCCAGCAGTTCCTGGACAGGGGTGGCCCACGAGCAGTACTTC
CASSSWTGVAHEQYF
>few|TRBV5-1|NA|TRBJ1-6
TGCGCCAGCAGCTTGGGATCTGGGGGCAATAATTCACCCCTCCACTTT
CASSLGSGGNNSPLHF
>NA|TRBV30|TRBD2|TRBJ2-7
TGTGCCTGGAGTCTGGGACTAAGCTACTACGAGCAGTACTTC
CAWSLGLSYYEQYF
>NA|TRBV28|NA|TRBJ1-2
TGTGCCAGCAGTCCCTCTGGGGGCCCCTTTGGTGGCTACACCTTC
CASSPSGGPFGGYTF
>NA|TRBV18|NA|TRBJ2-5
TGTGCCAGCTCGTTAGGGGTTCAAGAGACCCAGTACTTC
CASSLGVQETQYF
>NA|TRBV18|NA|TRBJ1-5
TGTGCCAGCTCACGGGTGGAGGGAAAGGAGCCCCAGCATTTT
CASSRVEGKEPQHF
>NA|TRBV7-9|TRBD1|TRBJ2-7
TGTGCCAGCAGCTTAAAGGGACAGGGGAGCTACGAGCAGTACTTC
CASSLKGQGSYEQYF
>NA|TRBV6-5|TRBD1|TRBJ2-7
TGTGCCAGCAGACCCGACAGGGGGGTACACGAGCAGTACTTC
CASRPDRGVHEQYF